The sequence of this T cell receptor (beta chain) was determined in a study of T cell responses to AZD1222 COVID-19 vaccine. Germline CDR1 and CDR2: MDHEN and SYDVKM. The V and J ends lost 5 bases and 3 bases, in that order; junction bases with no gene match: 7. There are 15 residues in the CDR3. This table comes from immunoSEQ multiplex PCR, and its TCRdb copy is limited to in-frame clones, with some not included. The data show 100,000 to 150,000 clones, more than 85% seen once. The gene calls are TRBV28 and TRBJ1-2, with TRBD1 matching over 9 bases. The source material was peripheral blood, sampled on day 0 of MenACWY control vaccination. The sequence was obtained from an adult in good health. The CDR3 DNA reads TGTGCCAGCAGTGGGGACAGGGAGATTGACTATGGCTACACCTTC. It codes for CASSGDREIDYGYTF.